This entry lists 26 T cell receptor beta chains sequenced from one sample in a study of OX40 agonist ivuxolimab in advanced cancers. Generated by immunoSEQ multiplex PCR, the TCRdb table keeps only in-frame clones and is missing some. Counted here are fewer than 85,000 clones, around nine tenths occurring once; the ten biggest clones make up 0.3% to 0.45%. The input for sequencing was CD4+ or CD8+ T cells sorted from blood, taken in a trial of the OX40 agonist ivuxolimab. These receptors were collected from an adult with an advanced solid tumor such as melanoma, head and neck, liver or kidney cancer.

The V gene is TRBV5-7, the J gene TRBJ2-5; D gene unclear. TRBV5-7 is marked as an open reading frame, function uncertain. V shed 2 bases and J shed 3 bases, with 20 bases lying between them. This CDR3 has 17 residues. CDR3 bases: TGTGCCAGCAGCTTAACGTTCTTCCTCCACACCGAAGAGACCCAGTACTTC. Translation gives CASSLTFFLHTEETQYF.

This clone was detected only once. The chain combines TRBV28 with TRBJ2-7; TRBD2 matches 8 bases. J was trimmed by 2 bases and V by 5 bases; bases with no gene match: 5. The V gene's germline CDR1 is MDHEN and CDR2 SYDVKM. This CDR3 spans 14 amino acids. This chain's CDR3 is CASSGGTSPYEQYF. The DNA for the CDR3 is TGTGCCAGCAGTGGGGGGACTAGTCCCTACGAGCAGTACTTC.

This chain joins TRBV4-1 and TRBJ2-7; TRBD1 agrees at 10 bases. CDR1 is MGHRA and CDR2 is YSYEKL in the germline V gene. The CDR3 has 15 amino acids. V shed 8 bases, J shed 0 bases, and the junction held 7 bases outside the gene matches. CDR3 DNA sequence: TGCGCCAGCGGGAGGACAGGGGGGACCTCCTACGAGCAGTACTTC. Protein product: CASGRTGGTSYEQYF.

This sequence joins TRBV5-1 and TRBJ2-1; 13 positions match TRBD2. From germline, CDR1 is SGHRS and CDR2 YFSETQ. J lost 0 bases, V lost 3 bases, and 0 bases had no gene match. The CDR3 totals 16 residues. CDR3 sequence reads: CASSWTSGSSYNEQFF. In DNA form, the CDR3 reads TGCGCCAGCAGCTGGACTAGCGGGAGCTCCTACAATGAGCAGTTCTTC. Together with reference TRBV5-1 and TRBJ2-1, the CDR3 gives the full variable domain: KAGVTQTPRYLIKTRGQQVTLSCSPISGHRSVSWYQQTPGQGLQFLFEYFSETQRNKGNFPGRFSGRQFSNSRSEMNVSTLELGDSALYLCASSWTSGSSYNEQFFGPGTRLTVL.

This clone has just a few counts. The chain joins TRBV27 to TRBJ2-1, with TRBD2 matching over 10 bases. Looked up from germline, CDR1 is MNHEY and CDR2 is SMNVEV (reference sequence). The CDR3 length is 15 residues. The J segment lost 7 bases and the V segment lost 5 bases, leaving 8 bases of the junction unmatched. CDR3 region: CASSIKPAGGNEQFF. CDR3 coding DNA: TGTGCCAGCAGTATCAAACCAGCGGGGGGGAATGAGCAGTTCTTC.

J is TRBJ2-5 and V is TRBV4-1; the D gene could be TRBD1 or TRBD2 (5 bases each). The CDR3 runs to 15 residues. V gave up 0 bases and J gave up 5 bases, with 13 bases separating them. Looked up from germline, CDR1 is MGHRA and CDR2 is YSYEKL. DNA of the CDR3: TGCGCCAGCAGCCAAGATCGTTACGGGACGGAGACCCAGTACTTC. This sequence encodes CASSQDRYGTETQYF.

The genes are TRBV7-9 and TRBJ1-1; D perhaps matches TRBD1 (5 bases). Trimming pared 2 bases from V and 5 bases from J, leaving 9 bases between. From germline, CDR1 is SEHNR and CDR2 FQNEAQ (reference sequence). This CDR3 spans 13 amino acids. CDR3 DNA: TGTGCCAGCAGCTTAACGGGGGAGACTGAAGCTTTCTTT. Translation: CASSLTGETEAFF. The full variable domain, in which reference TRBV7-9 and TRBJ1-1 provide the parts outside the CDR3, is DTGVSQNPRHKITKRGQNVTFRCDPISEHNRLYWYRQTLGQGPEFLTYFQNEAQLEKSRLLSDRFSAERPKGSFSTLEIQRTEQGDSAMYLCASSLTGETEAFFGQGTRLTVV.

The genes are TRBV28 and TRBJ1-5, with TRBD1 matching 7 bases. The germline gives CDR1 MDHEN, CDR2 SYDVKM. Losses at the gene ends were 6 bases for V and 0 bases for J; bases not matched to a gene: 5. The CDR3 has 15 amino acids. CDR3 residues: CASSYTGDSNQPQHF. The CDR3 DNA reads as TGTGCCAGCAGCTATACAGGGGATAGCAATCAGCCCCAGCATTTT.

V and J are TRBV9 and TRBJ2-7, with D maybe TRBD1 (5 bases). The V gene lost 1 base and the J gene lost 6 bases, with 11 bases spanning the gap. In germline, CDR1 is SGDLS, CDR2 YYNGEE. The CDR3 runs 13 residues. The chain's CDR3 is CASSVTGSTEQYF. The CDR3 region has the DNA TGTGCCAGCAGCGTAACAGGTTCCACCGAGCAGTACTTC. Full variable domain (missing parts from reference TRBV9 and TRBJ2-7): DSGVTQTPKHLITATGQRVTLRCSPRSGDLSVYWYQQSLDQGLQFLIQYYNGEERAKGNILERFSAQQFPDLHSELNLSSLELGDSALYFCASSVTGSTEQYFGPGTRLTVT.

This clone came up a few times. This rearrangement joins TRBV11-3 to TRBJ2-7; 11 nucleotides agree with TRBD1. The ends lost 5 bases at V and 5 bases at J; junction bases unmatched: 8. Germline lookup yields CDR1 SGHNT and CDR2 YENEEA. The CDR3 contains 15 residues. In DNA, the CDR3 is TGTGCCAGCAGCCCTGGACAGGGGGCGCGAAACGAGCAGTACTTC. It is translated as CASSPGQGARNEQYF.

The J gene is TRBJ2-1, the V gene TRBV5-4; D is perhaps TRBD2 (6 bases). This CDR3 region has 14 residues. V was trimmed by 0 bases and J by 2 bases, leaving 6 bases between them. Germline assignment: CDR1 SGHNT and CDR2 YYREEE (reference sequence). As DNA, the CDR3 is TGTGCCAGCAGCTTGGGACTAGCCTACAATGAGCAGTTCTTC. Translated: CASSLGLAYNEQFF.

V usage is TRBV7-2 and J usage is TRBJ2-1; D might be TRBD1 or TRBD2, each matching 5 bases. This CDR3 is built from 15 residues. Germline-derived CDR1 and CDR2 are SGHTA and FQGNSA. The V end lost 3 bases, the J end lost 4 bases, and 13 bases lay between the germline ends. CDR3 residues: CASSLGPLDYNEQFF. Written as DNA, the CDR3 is TGTGCCAGCAGCTTGGGACCGCTTGATTACAATGAGCAGTTCTTC.

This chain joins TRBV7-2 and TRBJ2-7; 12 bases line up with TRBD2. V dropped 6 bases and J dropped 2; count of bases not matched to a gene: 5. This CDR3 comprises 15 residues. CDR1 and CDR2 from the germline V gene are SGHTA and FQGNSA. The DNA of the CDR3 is TGTGCCAGCAGTCTGACTAGCGGGAGTACCTACGAGCAGTACTTC. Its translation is CASSLTSGSTYEQYF.

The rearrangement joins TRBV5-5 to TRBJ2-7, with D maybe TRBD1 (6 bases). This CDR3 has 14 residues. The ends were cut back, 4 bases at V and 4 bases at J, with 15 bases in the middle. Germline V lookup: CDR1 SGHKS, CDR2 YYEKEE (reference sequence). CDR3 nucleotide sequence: TGTGCCAGCAGCCAGGGGCAGGGGCGATACGAGCAGTACTTC. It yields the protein CASSQGQGRYEQYF.

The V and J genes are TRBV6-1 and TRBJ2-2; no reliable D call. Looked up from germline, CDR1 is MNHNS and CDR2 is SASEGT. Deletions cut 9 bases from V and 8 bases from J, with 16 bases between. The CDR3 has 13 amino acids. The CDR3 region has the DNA TGTGCCAGTGTGATCCCCCCCGATGGGGAGCTGTTTTTT. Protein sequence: CASVIPPDGELFF.

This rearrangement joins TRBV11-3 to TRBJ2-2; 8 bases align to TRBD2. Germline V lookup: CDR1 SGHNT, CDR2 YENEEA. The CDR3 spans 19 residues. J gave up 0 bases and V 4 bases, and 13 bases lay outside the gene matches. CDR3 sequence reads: CASSSPNSRTSSNTGELFF. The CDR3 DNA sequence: TGTGCCAGCAGCTCCCCCAACTCCAGGACTAGCTCGAACACCGGGGAGCTGTTTTTT. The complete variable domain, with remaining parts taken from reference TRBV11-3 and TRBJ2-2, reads EAGVVQSPRYKIIEKKQPVAFWCNPISGHNTLYWYLQNLGQGPELLIRYENEEAVDDSQLPKDRFSAERLKGVDSTLKIQPAELGDSAVYLCASSSPNSRTSSNTGELFFGEGSRLTVL.

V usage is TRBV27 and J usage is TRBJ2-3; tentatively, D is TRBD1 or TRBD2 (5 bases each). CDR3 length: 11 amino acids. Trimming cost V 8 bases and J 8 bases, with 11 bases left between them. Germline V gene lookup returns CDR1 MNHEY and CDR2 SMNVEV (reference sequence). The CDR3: CASRGLGTQYF. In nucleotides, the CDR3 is TGTGCCAGCCGGGGCCTAGGTACGCAGTATTTT.

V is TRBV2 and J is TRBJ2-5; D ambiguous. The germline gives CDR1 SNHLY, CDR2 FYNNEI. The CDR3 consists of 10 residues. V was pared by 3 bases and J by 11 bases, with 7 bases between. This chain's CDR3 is CASSDGGQYF. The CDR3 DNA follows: TGTGCCAGCAGTGACGGTGGGCAGTACTTC.

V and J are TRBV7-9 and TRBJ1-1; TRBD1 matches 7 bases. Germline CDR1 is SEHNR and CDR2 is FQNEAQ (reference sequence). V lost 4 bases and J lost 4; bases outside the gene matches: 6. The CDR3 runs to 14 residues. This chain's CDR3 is CASSSQGGGTEAFF. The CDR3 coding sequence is TGTGCCAGCAGCTCCCAGGGGGGAGGCACTGAAGCTTTCTTT.

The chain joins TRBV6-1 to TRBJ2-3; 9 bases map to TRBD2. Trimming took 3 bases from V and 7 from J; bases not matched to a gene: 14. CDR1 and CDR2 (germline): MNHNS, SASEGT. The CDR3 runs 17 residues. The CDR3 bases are TGTGCCAGCAGTGATCTCAGTAGCGGGAGTATACTCAATACGCAGTATTTT. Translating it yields CASSDLSSGSILNTQYF.

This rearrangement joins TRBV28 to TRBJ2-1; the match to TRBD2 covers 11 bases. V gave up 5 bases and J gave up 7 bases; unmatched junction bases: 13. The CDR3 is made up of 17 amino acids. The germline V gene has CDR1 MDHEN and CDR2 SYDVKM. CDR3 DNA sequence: TGTGCCAGCAGTCCCTTACTAGCGGGAGATGTCAGGAATGAGCAGTTCTTC. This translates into CASSPLLAGDVRNEQFF. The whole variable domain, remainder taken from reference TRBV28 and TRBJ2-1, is DVKVTQSSRYLVKRTGEKVFLECVQDMDHENMFWYRQDPGLGLRLIYFSYDVKMKEKGDIPEGYSVSREKKERFSLILESASTNQTSMYLCASSPLLAGDVRNEQFFGPGTRLTVL.

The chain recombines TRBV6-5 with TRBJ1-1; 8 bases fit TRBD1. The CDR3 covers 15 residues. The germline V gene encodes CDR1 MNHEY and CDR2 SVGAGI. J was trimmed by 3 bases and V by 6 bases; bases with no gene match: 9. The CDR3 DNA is TGTGCCAGCAGCCGACAGGGGAATAGGGACACTGAAGCTTTCTTT. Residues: CASSRQGNRDTEAFF.

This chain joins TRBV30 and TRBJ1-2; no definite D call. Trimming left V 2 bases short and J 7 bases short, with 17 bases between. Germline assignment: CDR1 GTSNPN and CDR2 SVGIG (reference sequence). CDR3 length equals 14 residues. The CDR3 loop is CAWSPNSVGRGYTF. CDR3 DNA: TGTGCCTGGAGTCCCAATAGTGTGGGCCGTGGCTACACCTTC.

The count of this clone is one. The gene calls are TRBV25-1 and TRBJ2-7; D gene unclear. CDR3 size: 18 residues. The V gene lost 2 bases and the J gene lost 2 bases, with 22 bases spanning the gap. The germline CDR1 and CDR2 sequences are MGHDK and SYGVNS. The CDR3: CASSEPPHIFIPAYEQYF. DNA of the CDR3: TGTGCCAGCAGTGAACCTCCCCACATTTTTATCCCTGCCTACGAGCAGTACTTC.

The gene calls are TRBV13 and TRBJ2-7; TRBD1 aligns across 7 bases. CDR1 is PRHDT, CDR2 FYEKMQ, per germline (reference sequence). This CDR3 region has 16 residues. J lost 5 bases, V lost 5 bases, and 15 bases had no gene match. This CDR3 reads CASSIYDRVSFDEQYF. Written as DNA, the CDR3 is TGTGCCAGCAGCATCTACGACAGGGTGTCGTTTGACGAGCAGTACTTC.

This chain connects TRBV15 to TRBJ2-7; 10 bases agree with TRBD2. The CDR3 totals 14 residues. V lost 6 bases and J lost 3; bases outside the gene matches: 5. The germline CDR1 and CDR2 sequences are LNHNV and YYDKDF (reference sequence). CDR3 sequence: CATRIAGGVYEQYF. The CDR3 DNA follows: TGTGCCACCAGGATAGCGGGGGGCGTCTACGAGCAGTACTTC.